A single sample is the source of the 11 T cell receptor beta chains below, sequenced in a study of blood T cell repertoires in COVID-19 (dated by TCRdb to the early 2020s). The library relied on the immunoSEQ multiplex PCR assay. The immuneACCESS repertoire file appears here via TCRdb, limited to in-frame rearrangements. These files lack a portion of the clones; in checked studies, under half of the deficit traces to unresolved V genes, and the cause of the others is not known. The table for this sample lists around 58,000 clones; 65% to 90% of them were counted only once. The ten largest make up around 19% of the sample. Sequences were obtained from peripheral blood. These receptor sequences come from a human donor in a cohort sampled during active COVID-19.

V is TRBV5-1 and J is TRBJ2-2; tentatively, D is TRBD1 (5 bases). The CDR3 is made up of 15 amino acids. Between the trimmed V and J ends, which lost 2 bases and 7 bases, there was a span of 15 bases. Per germline, CDR1 SGHRS and CDR2 YFSETQ. This CDR3 reads CASSFPRAGSGELFF. The CDR3 nucleotides read TGCGCCAGCAGCTTTCCCAGGGCCGGTAGCGGGGAGCTGTTTTTT.

The chain links TRBV30 to TRBJ1-2, with D possibly TRBD1 on 6 matching bases. The CDR3 is 14 residues long. Germline V gene data show CDR1 as GTSNPN and CDR2 as SVGIG (reference sequence). With 3 bases removed from V and 4 bases from J, the gap between germline ends came to 15 bases. CDR3 bases: TGTGCCTGGAGGTTTGGACAGACGCTCTATGGCTACACCTTC. This codes for CAWRFGQTLYGYTF. The full variable domain, with the rest looked up from reference TRBV30 and TRBJ1-2, is SQTIHQWPATLVQPVGSPLSLECTVEGTSNPNLYWYRQAAGRGLQLLFYSVGIGQISSEVPQNLSASRPQDRQFILSSKKLLLSDSGFYLCAWRFGQTLYGYTFGSGTRLTVV.

The genes are TRBV7-9 and TRBJ2-3, with TRBD2 identical over 11 bases. Germline V gene data show CDR1 as SEHNR and CDR2 as FQNEAQ (reference sequence). The CDR3 is 17 residues long. Trimming cost V 2 bases and J 5 bases; bases outside gene matches: 9. Here the CDR3 reads CASSLLASGGSGDTQYF. CDR3 nucleotides: TGTGCCAGCAGCTTACTGGCTAGCGGGGGGTCGGGAGATACGCAGTATTTT.

This chain links TRBV2 with TRBJ2-3, with 8 bases that match TRBD2. Germline CDR1 reads SNHLY; CDR2 reads FYNNEI. CDR3 size: 17 residues. The ends lost 4 bases at V and 0 bases at J; junction bases unmatched: 9. This chain's CDR3 is CASSAHQAGASTDTQYF. The CDR3 DNA sequence: TGTGCCAGCAGTGCCCACCAAGCGGGGGCCAGCACAGATACGCAGTATTTT.

This clone was counted a few times. This chain connects TRBV4-3 to TRBJ1-6, with D possibly matching TRBD1 (6 bases). Germline V gene data show CDR1 as LGHNA and CDR2 as YSLEER. Trimming removed 4 bases from V and 5 bases from J, with 12 bases in between. The CDR3 is 15 residues long. Here the CDR3 DNA reads TGCGCCAGCAGCCTAGGGGGACGGGATAATTCACCCCTCCACTTT. Residues: CASSLGGRDNSPLHF.

This chain connects TRBV7-9 to TRBJ2-2, with D possibly TRBD1 on 5 matching bases. The V gene's germline CDR1 is SEHNR and CDR2 FQNEAQ (reference sequence). Deletions cut 1 base from V and 7 bases from J, with 10 bases between. The CDR3 contains 14 residues. The CDR3 DNA follows: TGTGCCAGCAGCTTAGACCAGGGCGTCGGGGAGCTGTTTTTT. Protein sequence: CASSLDQGVGELFF.

V gene TRBV7-8 combines with J gene TRBJ2-3, with D possibly being TRBD2 (6 bases). The V and J ends lost 4 bases and 1 base respectively, with 15 bases between them. CDR1 is SGHVS and CDR2 is FQNEAQ in the germline V gene. The CDR3 runs 16 residues. The CDR3: CASSSPSGLGTDTQYF. Written as DNA, the CDR3 is TGTGCCAGCAGCTCCCCGTCGGGACTCGGCACAGATACGCAGTATTTT.

The V and J genes are TRBV9 and TRBJ1-2; D is perhaps TRBD1 (5 bases). This CDR3 region has 14 residues. V lost 0 bases and J lost 5, with 11 bases in between. Germline-derived CDR1 and CDR2 are SGDLS and YYNGEE. The CDR3 sequence: CASSVEQGKYGYTF. DNA for the CDR3: TGTGCCAGCAGCGTAGAGCAGGGAAAGTATGGCTACACCTTC.

This clone has just a few counts. The CDR3 loop reads CASSIEGLDRTQYF. As DNA, the CDR3 is TGTGCCAGTAGTATAGAGGGACTAGATCGGACCCAGTACTTC. The chain carries TRBV19 and TRBJ2-5, with 8 positions matching TRBD2. The CDR3 consists of 14 residues. V lost 0 bases, J lost 7 bases, and 4 bases stayed unmatched. Germline CDR1 reads LNHDA; CDR2 reads SQIVND (reference sequence).

The chain recombines TRBV12-5 with TRBJ1-2, with 8 bases matching TRBD1. CDR3 length: 17 amino acids. V lost 4 bases to trimming and J lost 3 bases; unmatched junction nucleotides: 13. Germline V gene sequence: CDR1 LGHNT, CDR2 FRNRAP. CDR3 DNA sequence: TGTGCTAGTGGTTCGATATCGACCCTGACAGGGGACTATGGCTACACCTTC. Amino acid sequence: CASGSISTLTGDYGYTF. The full variable domain, its missing parts supplied by reference TRBV12-5 and TRBJ1-2, is DARVTQTPRHKVTEMGQEVTMRCQPILGHNTVFWYRQTMMQGLELLAYFRNRAPLDDSGMPKDRFSAEMPDATLATLKIQPSEPRDSAVYFCASGSISTLTGDYGYTFGSGTRLTVV.

The chain employs TRBV5-1 and TRBJ2-3; TRBD2 agrees at 8 bases. The CDR3 runs 15 residues. Germline CDR1 SGHRS, CDR2 YFSETQ. V shed 4 bases, J shed 1 base, and the junction held 5 bases outside the gene matches. The CDR3 bases are TGCGCCAGCAGCGTGGACGGGGGGGGCACAGATACGCAGTATTTT. It specifies CASSVDGGGTDTQYF.